Listed below are T cell receptor beta chains from one sample, sequenced in a study of T cell responses to AZD1222 COVID-19 vaccine. Some clones are missing from TCRdb's copy, which holds only in-frame ones; the method was immunoSEQ multiplex PCR. Here the sample spans around 63,000 clones, approximately 83% being singletons. The sequencing here drew on peripheral blood, taken on day 0 of AZD1222 vaccination. These receptors were collected from an adult in good health. CDR3s include the opening cysteine and the closing phenylalanine or tryptophan. The D gene is left open where the match is weak. Size tells how often a clone was seen (once, few, many) or the class of an expanded clone, and some rows leave it out.

>12|once|TRBV4-2|TRBJ1-5|-
CASGRSNQPQHF
TGTGCCAGCGGCAGGTCCAATCAGCCCCAGCATTTT
>16|-|TRBV6-5|TRBJ1-3|TRBD1
CASSYGQGAGGNTIYF
TGTGCCAGCAGTTACGGACAGGGGGCCGGTGGAAACACCATATATTTT
>15|-|TRBV6-5|TRBJ1-4|-
CASSYLGLTNEKLFF
TGTGCCAGCAGTTACCTAGGGCTAACTAATGAAAAACTGTTTTTT
>11|-|TRBV11-2|TRBJ1-2|-
CASRDTYGYTF
TGTGCCAGCAGGGACACCTATGGCTACACCTTC
>20|few|TRBV12-5|TRBJ1-2|-
CASGLVLASDTRRGMGLDTF
TGTGCTAGTGGTTTGGTACTTGCGTCGGACACCCGAAGAGGTATGGGGCTAGACACCTTC
>14|-|TRBV15|TRBJ2-7|TRBD1
CATSRPGQGYEQYF
TGTGCCACCAGCAGACCCGGACAGGGGTACGAGCAGTACTTC
>16|-|TRBV28|TRBJ2-5|-
CASRGILAPDQETQYF
TGTGCCAGCAGGGGGATATTGGCCCCCGACCAAGAGACCCAGTACTTC
>12|-|TRBV28|TRBJ1-1|-
CASLSGSTEAFF
TGTGCCAGCTTAAGCGGGAGCACTGAAGCTTTCTTT
>13|few|TRBV29-1|TRBJ2-3|TRBD1
CSLGQGLGDTQYF
TGCAGCTTGGGACAGGGTCTTGGAGATACGCAGTATTTT
>16|-|TRBV5-1|TRBJ1-1|-
CASSLVQGPGNTEAFF
TGCGCCAGCAGCTTGGTCCAGGGGCCTGGGAACACTGAAGCTTTCTTT
>16|-|TRBV19|TRBJ1-5|-
CASRGDRGFGNQPQHF
TGTGCCAGTAGGGGGGACCGAGGGTTTGGCAATCAGCCCCAGCATTTT
>15|-|TRBV2|TRBJ1-5|-
CASSEGRARGQPQHF
TGTGCCAGCAGTGAAGGAAGGGCCAGGGGCCAGCCCCAGCATTTT
>15|-|TRBV12-5|TRBJ1-4|TRBD1
CASASGQAANEKLFF
TGTGCTAGTGCCTCCGGACAGGCGGCTAATGAAAAACTGTTTTTT
>12|once|TRBV9|TRBJ1-6|-
CASSVGESPLHF
TGTGCCAGCAGCGTCGGGGAATCACCCCTCCACTTT
>15|-|TRBV29-1|TRBJ2-7|-
CSVEEDSGHTYEQYF
TGCAGCGTTGAAGAGGACAGTGGGCATACCTACGAGCAGTACTTC
>18|once|TRBV27|TRBJ2-2|-
CASSLPGGPLKNTGELFF
TGTGCCAGCAGTTTACCGGGGGGCCCCCTAAAAAACACCGGGGAGCTGTTTTTT
>13|-|TRBV6-4|TRBJ1-1|-
CASSESQNTEAFF
TGTGCCAGCAGTGAATCGCAGAACACTGAAGCTTTCTTT
>17|-|TRBV3-1/TRBV3-2|TRBJ2-6|TRBD1
CASSQERTGGWANVLTF
TGTGCCAGCAGCCAAGAAAGGACAGGGGGCTGGGCCAACGTCCTGACTTTC
>12|-|TRBV14|TRBJ1-1|-
CASSRQYTEAFF
TGTGCCAGCAGCAGGCAGTACACTGAAGCTTTCTTT
>16|-|TRBV11-3|TRBJ2-1|-
CASSLGRATGYNEQFF
TGTGCCAGCAGCTTGGGAAGGGCAACGGGCTACAATGAGCAGTTCTTC
>15|-|TRBV6-2/TRBV6-3|TRBJ1-6|-
CASSSGHSYNSPLHF
TGTGCCAGCAGTTCTGGGCATAGCTATAATTCACCCCTCCACTTT
>17|-|TRBV7-9|TRBJ2-2|-
CASTPFRPGTNTGELFF
TGTGCCAGCACCCCCTTTCGTCCGGGGACGAACACCGGGGAGCTGTTTTTT
>14|-|TRBV7-6|TRBJ1-6|TRBD1
CASSLGRGHSPLHF
TGTGCCAGCAGCTTGGGCAGGGGGCATTCACCCCTCCACTTT
>15|few|TRBV2|TRBJ1-5|-
CASRYRAANNQPQHF
TGTGCCAGCAGGTACCGGGCAGCGAATAATCAGCCCCAGCATTTT
>14|-|TRBV12-5|TRBJ1-2|-
CASGLGGNSGGYTF
TGTGCTAGTGGTTTGGGCGGAAACTCGGGGGGCTACACCTTC
>16|-|TRBV28|TRBJ1-1|-
CASSLLSPGVNTEAFF
TGTGCCAGCAGTTTATTATCCCCAGGGGTGAACACTGAAGCTTTCTTT
>14|-|TRBV6-5|TRBJ1-1|TRBD1
CASSLTGAGTEAFF
TGTGCCAGCAGCTTGACAGGGGCGGGCACTGAAGCTTTCTTT
>16|many|TRBV11-2|TRBJ1-1|-
CASSLEWGARNTEAFF
TGTGCCAGCAGCTTAGAGTGGGGGGCGCGGAACACTGAAGCTTTCTTT
>15|-|TRBV6-1|TRBJ2-1|TRBD1
CASSETGGAYNEQFF
TGTGCCAGCAGTGAGACAGGGGGAGCCTACAATGAGCAGTTCTTC
>17|few|TRBV5-1|TRBJ1-4|TRBD1
CASSLTFRDSFNEKLFF
TGCGCCAGCAGCTTGACGTTCCGGGACAGCTTTAATGAAAAACTGTTTTTT
>13|-|TRBV3-1/TRBV3-2|TRBJ2-1|-
CASSQDLRGIPFF
TGTGCCAGCAGCCAAGATTTAAGGGGGATTCCGTTCTTC
>12|-|TRBV7-9|TRBJ2-3|-
CASSPSGDTQYF
TGTGCCAGCAGCCCGAGCGGGGATACGCAGTATTTT
>15|-|TRBV6-5|TRBJ2-2|-
CASRRPVGNTGELFF
TGTGCCAGCAGGCGCCCCGTGGGGAACACCGGGGAGCTGTTTTTT
>13|-|TRBV27|TRBJ1-4|-
CASSNAGAEKLFF
TGTGCCAGCAGCAACGCCGGGGCTGAAAAACTGTTTTTT
>16|-|TRBV13|TRBJ2-1|-
CASSLGPGSSYNEQFF
TGTGCCAGCAGCTTAGGCCCGGGGAGCTCCTACAATGAGCAGTTCTTC
>13|-|TRBV4-2|TRBJ1-5|-
CASSQGGNQPQHF
TGTGCCAGCAGCCAAGGCGGCAATCAGCCCCAGCATTTT
>17|few|TRBV18|TRBJ2-2|-
CASSRKGSFGNTGELFF
TGTGCCAGCTCTCGAAAGGGCAGTTTCGGGAACACCGGGGAGCTGTTTTTT
>15|many|TRBV7-9|TRBJ2-1|TRBD2
CASSPSSGGFDEQFF
TGTGCCAGCAGCCCTTCTAGCGGGGGTTTCGATGAGCAGTTCTTC
>15|-|TRBV19|TRBJ1-2|TRBD1
CASSIRTGGNYGYTF
TGTGCCAGTAGTATACGGACAGGGGGAAACTATGGCTACACCTTC
>14|-|TRBV6-5|TRBJ2-7|TRBD2
CASSFAGGRYEQYF
TGTGCCAGCAGTTTCGCGGGGGGGCGCTACGAGCAGTACTTC
>16|-|TRBV15|TRBJ2-7|TRBD1
CATSSPQGQGTYEQYF
TGTGCCACCAGCAGTCCCCAGGGACAGGGTACCTACGAGCAGTACTTC
>14|-|TRBV7-2|TRBJ2-5|-
CASSLYRGGETQYF
TGTGCCAGCAGCTTGTACCGTGGCGGAGAGACCCAGTACTTC
>13|few|TRBV6-4|TRBJ1-4|-
CASSEEMGEKLFF
TGTGCCAGCAGTGAAGAAATGGGGGAAAAACTGTTTTTT
>14|once|TRBV6-5|TRBJ1-2|-
CASRGQRANYGYTF
TGTGCCAGCAGGGGACAAAGGGCTAACTATGGCTACACCTTC
>13|-|TRBV12-5|TRBJ1-4|-
CASGLIRNEKLFF
TGTGCTAGTGGTTTGATCCGTAATGAAAAACTGTTTTTT
>13|-|TRBV12-3/TRBV12-4|TRBJ1-1|-
CASSLRPNTEAFF
TGTGCCAGCAGTTTAAGGCCGAACACTGAAGCTTTCTTT
>15|-|TRBV3-1/TRBV3-2|TRBJ1-6|-
CASSLGPYRNSPLHF
TGTGCCAGCAGCCTAGGCCCCTACAGAAATTCACCCCTCCACTTT
>13|-|TRBV29-1|TRBJ1-1|-
CSVSQSMNTEAFF
TGCAGCGTGTCACAGAGCATGAACACTGAAGCTTTCTTT
>13|once|TRBV6-2/TRBV6-3|TRBJ1-2|-
CASSSGVHGGYTF
TGTGCCAGCAGTTCGGGGGTTCATGGTGGCTACACCTTC
>13|-|TRBV28|TRBJ1-4|-
CASSRDYNEKLFF
TGTGCCAGCAGTCGGGACTACAATGAAAAACTGTTTTTT
>16|-|TRBV6-2/TRBV6-3|TRBJ1-2|-
CASSPLRQARGYGYTF
TGTGCCAGCAGCCCACTACGACAGGCAAGAGGCTATGGCTACACCTTC
>11|-|TRBV6-5|TRBJ2-7|-
CASTGSYEQYF
TGTGCCAGCACAGGGTCCTACGAGCAGTACTTC
>14|-|TRBV24-1|TRBJ2-5|-
CATSDKGYAETQYF
TGTGCCACCAGTGACAAAGGGTATGCGGAGACCCAGTACTTC
>14|few|TRBV6-6|TRBJ1-3|-
CASSPGNSGNTIYF
TGTGCCAGCAGCCCAGGGAACTCTGGAAACACCATATATTTT
>13|-|TRBV27|TRBJ2-3|-
CASSPGRPDTQYF
TGTGCCAGCAGTCCCGGTCGCCCGGATACGCAGTATTTT